The rows below give T cell receptor beta chains drawn from one sample of a study of control samples from healthy donors and cancer patients. Produced via immunoSEQ multiplex PCR; TCRdb's table is partial and in-frame only. The sample consists of about 160,000 clones, roughly 94% of them appearing once. The sequencing sample was made of PBMCs. The receptors here all came from a man in his sixties with colorectal cancer. Each CDR3 is given with its conserved first and last residue. A D gene is named only where the DNA matches it firmly. Rows may omit the clone size; those that give it use once, few, many or a size class.

TRBV7-8,TRBJ2-3,.,.,TGTGCCAGCAGCTTAATGGGGGGGCAGAACACAGATACGCAGTATTTT,CASSLMGGQNTDTQYF
TRBV30,TRBJ1-4,once,.,TGTGCCTGGAGTGAGGGAAATGGGGTAAAGGAAAAACTGTTTTTT,CAWSEGNGVKEKLFF
TRBV11-2,TRBJ1-2,.,.,TGTGCCAGCAGCAACGAGGGATTAAACTATGGCTACACCTTC,CASSNEGLNYGYTF
TRBV29-1,TRBJ2-3,.,.,TGCAGCGTTGCATCGACGGGAGATACGCAGTATTTT,CSVASTGDTQYF
TRBV19,TRBJ2-1,.,.,TGTGCCAGTAGTATAGCCTATGAGGCAAGCTCCTACAATGAGCAGTTCTTC,CASSIAYEASSYNEQFF
TRBV25-1,TRBJ2-3,.,TRBD2,TGTGCCAGCAGTGAAGTAGCGGGGGGGACAGATACGCAGTATTTT,CASSEVAGGTDTQYF
TRBV15,TRBJ1-3,.,.,TGTGCCACCAGCAGAGATACGGCAGGCTCTGGAAACACCATATATTTT,CATSRDTAGSGNTIYF
TRBV30,TRBJ1-1,.,TRBD1,TGTGCCTGGATAAGGGGGCGGGACACTGAAGCTTTCTTT,CAWIRGRDTEAFF
TRBV30,TRBJ1-2,.,.,TGTGCCTGGAGTGGCGGGCCCTATGGCTACACCTTC,CAWSGGPYGYTF
TRBV6-5,TRBJ1-5,.,.,TGTGCCAGCAGTTACTCGACGGGGGATCAGCCCCAGCATTTT,CASSYSTGDQPQHF
TRBV10-3,TRBJ1-1,.,TRBD1,TGTGCCACCACTGGACAGGGGGCCCCTATGAACACTGAAGCTTTCTTT,CATTGQGAPMNTEAFF
TRBV7-2,TRBJ2-7,.,.,TGTGCCAGCAGCTTCAATCGCTACGAGCAGTACTTC,CASSFNRYEQYF
TRBV30,TRBJ1-5,.,.,TGTGCCTTCCAGGGAGGCAATCAGCCCCAGCATTTT,CAFQGGNQPQHF
TRBV5-1,TRBJ1-2,.,TRBD1,TGCGCCAGCAGCTTCTCCGGGACAGGGGAAGGCCGTGGCTACACCTTC,CASSFSGTGEGRGYTF
TRBV7-9,TRBJ1-5,once,.,TGTGCCAGCAGCTTAGGGCCAGGGTATCAGCCCCAGCATTTT,CASSLGPGYQPQHF
TRBV19,TRBJ2-1,.,TRBD1,TGTGCCAGTAGTTCGACCGAACAGGGGACCTCCTACAATGAGCAGTTCTTC,CASSSTEQGTSYNEQFF
TRBV6-4,TRBJ1-1,.,.,TGTGCCAGCAGTGCGGGGTCGAACACTGAAGCTTTCTTT,CASSAGSNTEAFF
TRBV5-5,TRBJ1-1,.,.,TGTGCCAGCAGCGGCGGGACAAGGAGAATTGAAGCTTTCTTT,CASSGGTRRIEAFF
TRBV5-1,TRBJ2-1,.,.,TGCGCCAGCACCCTGGAGGGGGTGGGCAATGAGCAGTTCTTC,CASTLEGVGNEQFF
TRBV9,TRBJ2-3,once,.,TGTGCCAGCAGCGTATACAGCGGAGCCACAGATACGCAGTATTTT,CASSVYSGATDTQYF
TRBV7-9,TRBJ2-5,once,.,TGTGCCAGCAGCTTATACGGGTTTGAGACCCAGTACTTC,CASSLYGFETQYF
TRBV24-1,TRBJ2-2,.,.,TGTGCCACCAGTGATCCGGTGCAGGTCGGGGAGCTGTTTTTT,CATSDPVQVGELFF
TRBV4-3,TRBJ1-6,.,TRBD1,TGCGCCAGCAGCCAAGCCGGGACAGACGACAATTCACCCCTCCACTTT,CASSQAGTDDNSPLHF